Below, one TCR beta chain is given with its context. Antigen specificity is unknown. The data were obtained in a study of neoadjuvant nivolumab and ipilimumab in lung cancer. Findings and caveats of the study: Resected tumors had greater TCR richness and clonality than uninvolved lung. TCR receptors were sequenced in few samples. Pretherapy blood TCR richness correlated positively with resected tumor richness.

The CDR3 is made up of 14 amino acids. Trimming shortened V by 5 bases and J by 3 bases, and 13 bases separated the two germline ends. Per germline, CDR1 MNHEY and CDR2 SMNVEV (reference sequence). Assay: immunoSEQ multiplex PCR; the TCRdb copy retains only in-frame clones and omits some. The table lists about 25,000 clones, 75% to 85% of them singletons. The chain combines TRBV27 with TRBJ1-1; D may be TRBD1 (6 bases). The sample was tumor tissue, taken after neoadjuvant nivolumab, alone or with ipilimumab, at or shortly before surgery. This clonotype was sampled from an adult with non-small cell lung cancer. The CDR3 sequence: CASSRGGQDTEAFF. The DNA of the CDR3 is TGTGCCAGCAGTCGGGGGGGGCAGGACACTGAAGCTTTCTTT.